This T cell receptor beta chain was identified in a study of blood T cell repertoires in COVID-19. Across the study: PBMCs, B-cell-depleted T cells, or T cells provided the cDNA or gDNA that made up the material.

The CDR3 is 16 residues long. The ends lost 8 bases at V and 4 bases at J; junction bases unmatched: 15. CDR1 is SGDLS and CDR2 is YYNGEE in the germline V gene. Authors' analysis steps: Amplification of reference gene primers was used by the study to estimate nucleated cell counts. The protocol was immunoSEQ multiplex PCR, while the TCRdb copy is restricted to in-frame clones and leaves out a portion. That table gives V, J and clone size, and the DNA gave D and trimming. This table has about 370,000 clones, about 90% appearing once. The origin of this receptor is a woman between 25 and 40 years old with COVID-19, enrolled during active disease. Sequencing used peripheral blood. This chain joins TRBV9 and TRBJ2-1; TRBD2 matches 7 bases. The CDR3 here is CASSRTGGGAYNEQFF. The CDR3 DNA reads TGTGCCAGTTCCCGTACAGGCGGGGGTGCATACAATGAGCAGTTCTTC.